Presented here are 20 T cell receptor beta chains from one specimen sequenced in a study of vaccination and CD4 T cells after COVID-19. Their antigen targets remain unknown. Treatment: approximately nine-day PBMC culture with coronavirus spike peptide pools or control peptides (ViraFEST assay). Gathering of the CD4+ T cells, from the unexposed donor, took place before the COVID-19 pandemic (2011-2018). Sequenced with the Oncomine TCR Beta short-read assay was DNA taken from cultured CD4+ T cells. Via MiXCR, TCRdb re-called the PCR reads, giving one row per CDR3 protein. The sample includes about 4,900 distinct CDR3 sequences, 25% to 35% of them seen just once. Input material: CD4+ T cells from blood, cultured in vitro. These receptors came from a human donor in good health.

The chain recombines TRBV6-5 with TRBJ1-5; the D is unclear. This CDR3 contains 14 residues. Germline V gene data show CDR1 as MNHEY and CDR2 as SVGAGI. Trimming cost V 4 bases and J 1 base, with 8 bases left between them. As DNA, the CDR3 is TGTGCCAGCAGTTTGGGCCAGAGCAATCAGCCCCAGCATTTT. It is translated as CASSLGQSNQPQHF.

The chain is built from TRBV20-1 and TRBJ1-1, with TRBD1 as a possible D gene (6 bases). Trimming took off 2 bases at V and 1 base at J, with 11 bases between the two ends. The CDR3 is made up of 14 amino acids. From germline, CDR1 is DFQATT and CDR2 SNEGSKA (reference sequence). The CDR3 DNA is TGCAGTGCTAGACAGGGGAGTTCGAACACTGAAGCTTTCTTT. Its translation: CSARQGSSNTEAFF.

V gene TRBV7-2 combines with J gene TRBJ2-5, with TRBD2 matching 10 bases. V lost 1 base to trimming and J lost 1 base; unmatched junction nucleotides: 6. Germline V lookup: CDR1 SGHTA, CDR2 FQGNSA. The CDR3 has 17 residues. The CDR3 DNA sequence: TGTGCCAGCAGCTTAGTAGGTCTAGCGGGGGCCCAAGAGACCCAGTACTTC. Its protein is CASSLVGLAGAQETQYF.

The DNA of the CDR3 is TGTGCCAGCAGTGGGAGAGGCTTTGGCACTGAAGCTTTCTTT. It codes for CASSGRGFGTEAFF. The chain has TRBV9 and TRBJ1-1; unclear D gene. V was clipped by 5 bases and J by 4 bases, with 15 bases between them. This CDR3 is built from 14 residues. The germline gives CDR1 SGDLS, CDR2 YYNGEE.

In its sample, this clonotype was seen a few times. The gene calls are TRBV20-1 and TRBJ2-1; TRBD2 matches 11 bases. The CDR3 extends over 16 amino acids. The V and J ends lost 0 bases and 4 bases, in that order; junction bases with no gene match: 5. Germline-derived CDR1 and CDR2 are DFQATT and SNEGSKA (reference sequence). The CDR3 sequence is CSARDFSGGDYNEQFF. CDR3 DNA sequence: TGCAGTGCTAGAGATTTTAGCGGGGGGGATTACAATGAGCAGTTCTTC.

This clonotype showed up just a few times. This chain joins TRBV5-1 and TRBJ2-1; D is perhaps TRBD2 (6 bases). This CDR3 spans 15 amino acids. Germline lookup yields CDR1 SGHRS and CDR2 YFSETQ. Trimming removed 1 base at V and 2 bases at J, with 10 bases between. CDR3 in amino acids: CASSLSLAAYNEQFF. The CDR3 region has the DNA TGCGCCAGCAGCTTGTCACTAGCAGCCTACAATGAGCAGTTCTTC.

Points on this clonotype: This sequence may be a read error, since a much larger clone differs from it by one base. CDR3: CASSPEGPRDKNIQYF. DNA of the CDR3: TGTGCCAGCAGCCCAGAGGGGCCTAGGGACAAAAACATTCAGTACTTC. This chain joins TRBV7-3 and TRBJ2-4; possibly TRBD1 or TRBD2 for D (5 bases each). This CDR3 region has 16 residues. The germline CDR1 and CDR2 sequences are SGHTA and FQGTGA. Trimming took 5 bases from V and 3 from J, leaving 17 bases between them.

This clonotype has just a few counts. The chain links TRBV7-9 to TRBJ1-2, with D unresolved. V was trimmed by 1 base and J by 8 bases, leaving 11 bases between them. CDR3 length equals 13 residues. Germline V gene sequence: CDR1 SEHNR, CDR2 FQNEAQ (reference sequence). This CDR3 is CASSLEGSGGYTF. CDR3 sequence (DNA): TGTGCCAGCAGCTTAGAAGGGTCCGGCGGCTACACCTTC.

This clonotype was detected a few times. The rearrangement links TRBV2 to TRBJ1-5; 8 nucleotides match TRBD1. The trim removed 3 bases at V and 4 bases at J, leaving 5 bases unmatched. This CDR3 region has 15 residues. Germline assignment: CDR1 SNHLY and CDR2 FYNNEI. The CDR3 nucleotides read TGTGCCAGCAGTGACTCGGGACAGGCGAATCAGCCCCAGCATTTT. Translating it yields CASSDSGQANQPQHF.

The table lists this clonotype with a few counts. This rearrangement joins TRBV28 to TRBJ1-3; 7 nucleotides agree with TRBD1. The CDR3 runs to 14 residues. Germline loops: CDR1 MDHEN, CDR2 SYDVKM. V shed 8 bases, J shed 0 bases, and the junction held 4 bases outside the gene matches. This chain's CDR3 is CASEGQSSGNTIYF. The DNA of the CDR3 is TGTGCCAGCGAGGGACAGAGCTCTGGAAACACCATATATTTT.

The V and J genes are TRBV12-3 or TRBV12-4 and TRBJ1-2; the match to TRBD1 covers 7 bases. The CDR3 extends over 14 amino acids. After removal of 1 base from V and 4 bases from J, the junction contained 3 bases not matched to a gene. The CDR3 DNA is TGTGCCAGCAGTTTAGGGCGGGACAGCTATGGCTACACCTTC. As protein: CASSLGRDSYGYTF.

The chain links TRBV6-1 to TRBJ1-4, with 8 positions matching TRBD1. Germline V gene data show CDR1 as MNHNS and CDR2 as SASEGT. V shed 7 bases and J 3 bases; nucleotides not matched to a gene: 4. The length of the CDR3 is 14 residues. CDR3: CASTPGQANEKLFF. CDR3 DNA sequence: TGTGCCAGCACCCCGGGACAGGCTAATGAAAAACTGTTTTTT.

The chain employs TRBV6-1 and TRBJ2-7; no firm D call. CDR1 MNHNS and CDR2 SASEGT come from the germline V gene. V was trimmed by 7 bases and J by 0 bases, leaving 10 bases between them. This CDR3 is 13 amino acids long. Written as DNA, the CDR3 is TGTGCCAGCACCCCCTCGGGCTCCTACGAGCAGTACTTC. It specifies CASTPSGSYEQYF.

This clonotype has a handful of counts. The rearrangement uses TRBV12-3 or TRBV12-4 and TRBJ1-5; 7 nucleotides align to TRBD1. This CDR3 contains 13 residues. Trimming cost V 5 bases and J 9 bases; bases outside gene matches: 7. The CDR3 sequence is CASSQGGGRPQHF. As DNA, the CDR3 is TGTGCCAGCAGTCAGGGGGGGGGTCGGCCCCAGCATTTT.

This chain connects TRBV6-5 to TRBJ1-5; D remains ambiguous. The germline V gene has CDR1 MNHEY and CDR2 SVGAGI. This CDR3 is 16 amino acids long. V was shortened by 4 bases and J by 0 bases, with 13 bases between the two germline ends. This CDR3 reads CASSLTAVDSNQPQHF. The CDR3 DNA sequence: TGTGCCAGCAGTTTAACGGCAGTCGATAGCAATCAGCCCCAGCATTTT.

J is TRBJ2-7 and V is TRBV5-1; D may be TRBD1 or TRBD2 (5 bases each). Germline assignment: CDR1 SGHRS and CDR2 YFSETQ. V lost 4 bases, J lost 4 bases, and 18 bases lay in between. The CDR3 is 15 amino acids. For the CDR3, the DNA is TGCGCCAGCAGCCCCGAAGAGGGGATCGGATACGAGCAGTACTTC. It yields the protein CASSPEEGIGYEQYF.

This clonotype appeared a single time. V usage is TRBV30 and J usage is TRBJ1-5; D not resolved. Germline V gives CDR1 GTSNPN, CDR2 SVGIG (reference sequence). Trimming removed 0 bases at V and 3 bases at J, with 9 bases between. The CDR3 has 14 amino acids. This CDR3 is CAWSVGDFNQPQHF. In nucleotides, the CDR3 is TGTGCCTGGAGTGTAGGTGACTTCAATCAGCCCCAGCATTTT.

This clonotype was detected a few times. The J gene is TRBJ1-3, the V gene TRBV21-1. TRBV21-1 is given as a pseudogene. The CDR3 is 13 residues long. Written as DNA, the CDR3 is TGTGCCAGCAGCAAAGCGCGGAGGAACACCATATATTTT. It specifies CASSKARRNTIYF.

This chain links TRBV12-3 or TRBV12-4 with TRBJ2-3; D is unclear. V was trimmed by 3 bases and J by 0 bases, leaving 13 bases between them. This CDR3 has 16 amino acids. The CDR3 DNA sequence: TGTGCCAGCAGTTTCTCTGGCGGACCCAGCACAGATACGCAGTATTTT. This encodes CASSFSGGPSTDTQYF.

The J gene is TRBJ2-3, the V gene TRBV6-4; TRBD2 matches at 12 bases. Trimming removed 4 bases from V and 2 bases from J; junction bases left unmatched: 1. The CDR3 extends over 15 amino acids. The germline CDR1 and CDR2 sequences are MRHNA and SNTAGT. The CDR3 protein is CASSGTSGATDTQYF. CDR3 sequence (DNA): TGTGCCAGCAGTGGGACTAGCGGGGCCACAGATACGCAGTATTTT.